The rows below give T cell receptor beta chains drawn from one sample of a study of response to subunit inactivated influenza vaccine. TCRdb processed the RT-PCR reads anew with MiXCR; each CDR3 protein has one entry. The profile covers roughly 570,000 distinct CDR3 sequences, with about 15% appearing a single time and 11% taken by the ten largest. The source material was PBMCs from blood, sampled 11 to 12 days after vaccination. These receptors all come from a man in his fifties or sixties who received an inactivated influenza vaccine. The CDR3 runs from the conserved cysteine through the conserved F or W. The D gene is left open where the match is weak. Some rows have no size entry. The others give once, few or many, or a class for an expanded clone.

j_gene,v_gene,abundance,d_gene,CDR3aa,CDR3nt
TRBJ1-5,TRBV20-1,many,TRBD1,CSAPEKDQGVWDQPQHF,TGCAGTGCTCCCGAAAAAGATCAGGGGGTTTGGGATCAGCCCCAGCATTTT
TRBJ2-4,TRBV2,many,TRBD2,CASSELSGGFGKNIQYF,TGTGCCAGCAGTGAACTTAGCGGGGGCTTCGGCAAAAACATTCAGTACTTC
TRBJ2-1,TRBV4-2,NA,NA,CASSQDLATGQFF,TGTGCCAGCAGCCAAGATTTGGCGACAGGGCAGTTCTTC
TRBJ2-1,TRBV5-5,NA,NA,CASSLDASSHYNEQFF,TGTGCCAGCAGCTTGGATGCCAGTTCCCACTACAATGAGCAGTTCTTC
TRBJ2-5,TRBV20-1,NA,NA,CSAPLRGAETQYF,TGCAGTGCCCCCCTTAGAGGGGCCGAGACCCAGTACTTC
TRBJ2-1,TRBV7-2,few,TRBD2,CASSLTSGNFEQFF,TGTGCCAGCAGCTTGACTAGCGGGAATTTTGAGCAGTTCTTC
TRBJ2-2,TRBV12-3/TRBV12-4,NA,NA,CASRGDFTGELFF,TGTGCCAGCAGGGGGGACTTCACCGGGGAGCTGTTTTTT
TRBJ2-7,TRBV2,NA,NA,CASARQTLYEQYF,TGTGCCAGCGCGAGGCAAACCCTCTACGAGCAGTACTTC
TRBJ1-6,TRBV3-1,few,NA,CASSQGLKRSSYNSPLHF,TGTGCCAGCAGCCAAGGCCTTAAGAGGAGCTCCTATAATTCACCCCTCCACTTT
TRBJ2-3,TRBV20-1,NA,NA,CSALTIGITDTQYF,TGCAGTGCTCTGACGATTGGGATCACAGATACGCAGTATTTT
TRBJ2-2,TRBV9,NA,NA,CASSVGSSVTGELFF,TGTGCCAGCAGCGTCGGGAGTTCGGTCACCGGGGAGCTGTTTTTT
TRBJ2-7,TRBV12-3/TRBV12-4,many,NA,CASSPHTYEQYF,TGTGCCAGCAGCCCCCATACCTACGAGCAGTACTTC
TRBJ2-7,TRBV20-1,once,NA,CSDSTGSYEQYF,TGCAGTGATTCTACAGGGTCCTACGAGCAGTACTTC
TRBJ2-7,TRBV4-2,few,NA,CASRRLDSYEQYF,TGTGCCAGCAGAAGACTAGATTCCTACGAGCAGTACTTC
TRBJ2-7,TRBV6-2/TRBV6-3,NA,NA,CASSYWVGEQYF,TGTGCCAGCAGTTATTGGGTTGGCGAGCAGTACTTC
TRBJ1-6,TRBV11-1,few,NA,CASSTTGGSHSYNSPLHF,TGTGCCAGCAGCACCACAGGCGGCTCTCACTCCTATAATTCACCCCTCCACTTT
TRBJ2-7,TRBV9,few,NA,CASSVRGAGSGIHEQYF,TGTGCCAGCAGCGTACGGGGAGCCGGCTCAGGGATCCACGAGCAGTACTTC
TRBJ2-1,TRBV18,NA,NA,CASSLDRDMGINEQFF,TGTGCCAGCTCACTAGATCGGGACATGGGTATTAATGAGCAGTTCTTC
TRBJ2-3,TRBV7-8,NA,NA,CASSAPGSPQYF,TGTGCCAGCAGCGCCCCCGGGAGTCCGCAGTATTTT
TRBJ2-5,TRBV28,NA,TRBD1,CASSPQGAILETQYF,TGTGCCAGCAGCCCACAGGGGGCGATTTTGGAGACCCAGTACTTC
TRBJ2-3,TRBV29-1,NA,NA,CSALPINRGTDTQYF,TGCAGCGCCCTCCCCATTAATAGAGGCACAGATACGCAGTATTTT
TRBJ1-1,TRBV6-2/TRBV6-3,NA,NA,CASGRGSDTEAFF,TGTGCCAGCGGGCGGGGGTCGGACACTGAAGCTTTCTTT
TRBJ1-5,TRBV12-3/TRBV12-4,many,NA,CASSLTGMGYQPQHF,TGTGCCAGCAGTTTAACTGGGATGGGCTATCAGCCCCAGCATTTT
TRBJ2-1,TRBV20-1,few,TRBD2,CSALGRREGHNEQFF,TGCAGTGCCCTAGGACGGCGGGAGGGTCACAATGAGCAGTTCTTC
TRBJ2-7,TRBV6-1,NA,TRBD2,CASSLAGGDEQYF,TGTGCCAGCAGTCTCGCGGGAGGGGACGAGCAGTACTTC
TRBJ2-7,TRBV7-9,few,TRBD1,CASSRDRDLYEQYF,TGTGCCAGCAGCAGGGACAGGGACCTCTACGAGCAGTACTTC
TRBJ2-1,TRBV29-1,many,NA,CSANGVPEQFF,TGCAGCGCCAATGGGGTCCCCGAGCAGTTCTTC
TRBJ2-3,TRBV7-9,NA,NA,CASSLGGPGTDTQYF,TGTGCCAGCAGCTTAGGCGGCCCCGGCACAGATACGCAGTATTTT
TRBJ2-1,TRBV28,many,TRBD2,CASSLEAPAGGRWVYNEQFF,TGTGCCAGCAGTTTGGAGGCGCCAGCGGGGGGCCGTTGGGTCTACAATGAGCAGTTCTTC
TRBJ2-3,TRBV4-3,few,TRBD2,CASSQALAVPTDTQYF,TGCGCCAGCAGCCAAGCCCTAGCGGTTCCCACAGATACGCAGTATTTT
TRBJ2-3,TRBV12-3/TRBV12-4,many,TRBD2,CASSLSGARTDTQYF,TGCGCCAGCAGCCTAAGCGGGGCGCGCACAGATACGCAGTATTTT
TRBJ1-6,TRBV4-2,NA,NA,CASSQGEGLGDSPLHF,TGTGCCAGCAGCCAAGGAGAAGGCTTGGGGGACTCACCCCTCCACTTT
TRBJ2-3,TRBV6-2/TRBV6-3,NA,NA,CAGRRGGTDTQYF,TGTGCCGGTAGGAGGGGGGGTACAGATACGCAGTATTTT
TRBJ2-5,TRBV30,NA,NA,CAWSRRGGETQYF,TGTGCCTGGAGTAGGAGGGGGGGAGAGACCCAGTACTTC
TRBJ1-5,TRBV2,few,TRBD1,CASRAGTGVYQPQHF,TGTGCCAGCAGGGCCGGGACAGGGGTTTATCAGCCCCAGCATTTT
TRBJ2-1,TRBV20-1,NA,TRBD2,CSARDSGTIYNEQFF,TGCAGTGCTAGAGATAGCGGGACTATCTACAATGAGCAGTTCTTC
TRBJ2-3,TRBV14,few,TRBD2,CASRLAGATYF,TGTGCCAGCCGGCTAGCGGGAGCCACGTATTTT
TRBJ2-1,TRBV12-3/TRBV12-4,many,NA,CASSRGGTAYNEQFF,TGTGCCAGCAGCCGTGGAGGGACAGCGTACAATGAGCAGTTCTTC
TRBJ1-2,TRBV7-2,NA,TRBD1,CASSYRGDGYTF,TGTGCCAGCAGCTACAGGGGTGATGGCTACACCTTC
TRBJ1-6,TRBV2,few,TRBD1,CASSEALTGYNNSPLHF,TGTGCCAGCAGTGAAGCGCTGACAGGGTACAATAATTCACCCCTCCACTTT
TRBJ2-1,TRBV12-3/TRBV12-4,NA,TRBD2,CASSPSGRANEQFF,TGTGCCAGCAGCCCAAGCGGGAGGGCCAATGAGCAGTTCTTC
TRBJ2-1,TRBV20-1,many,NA,CSARVNEQFF,TGCAGTGCTAGAGTCAATGAGCAGTTCTTC
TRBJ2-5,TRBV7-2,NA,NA,CASSFQAATETQYF,TGTGCCAGCAGCTTCCAGGCGGCTACGGAGACCCAGTACTTC
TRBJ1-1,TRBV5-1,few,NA,CASSRGAEDTEAFF,TGCGCCAGCAGCCGGGGGGCAGAGGACACTGAAGCTTTCTTT
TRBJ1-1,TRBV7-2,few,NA,CASSLAWADTEAFF,TGTGCCAGCAGCTTAGCGTGGGCAGACACTGAAGCTTTCTTT
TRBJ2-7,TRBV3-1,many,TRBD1,CASSPSGTGGYEQYF,TGTGCCAGCAGCCCCTCCGGGACAGGGGGCTACGAGCAGTACTTC
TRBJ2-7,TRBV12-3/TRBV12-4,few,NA,CASSPSLVREQYF,TGTGCCAGCAGCCCCTCGCTGGTCCGCGAGCAGTACTTC
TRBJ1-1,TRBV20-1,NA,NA,CSAMKVGNTEAFF,TGCAGTGCTATGAAGGTGGGGAACACTGAAGCTTTCTTT
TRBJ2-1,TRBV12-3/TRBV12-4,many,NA,CASSENSRRARNEQFF,TGTGCCAGCAGCGAGAATAGTCGCAGGGCCCGTAATGAGCAGTTCTTC